The 22 T cell receptor beta chains presented below share a single source sample, sequenced in a study of T cell clonality in common variable immunodeficiency. Sequenced by immunoSEQ multiplex PCR; TCRdb stores in-frame clones only, minus some. There are approximately 44,000 clones in the sample, none observed a single time. The sequencing input was peripheral blood mononuclear cells. The receptors here all came from a person between 18 and 75 years old in good health.

This clone was seen ten or more times. Incomplete CDR3 DNA: TGCGCCAGCAGCCCCGTCCCGGGGACTGAA. It translates to CASSPVPGTE. The CDR3 in full is CASSPVPGTEAFF. V usage is TRBV5-1 and J usage is TRBJ1-1, with D hard to call. The read terminates 3 residues before the CDR3 end, so the remaining end is supplied by the germline J gene. Germline V lookup: CDR1 SGHRS, CDR2 YFSETQ. This CDR3 spans 13 amino acids. V lost 4 bases, J lost 5 bases, and 12 bases lay in between.

This clone was seen many times. The CDR3 end lies 3 residues beyond the end of the read and is filled in from the germline J gene. This chain connects TRBV7-7 to TRBJ2-5; the D is unclear. Per germline, CDR1 SSHAT and CDR2 FNYEAQ (reference sequence). This CDR3 contains 13 residues. V lost 1 base to trimming and J lost 1 base, with 4 bases between them. This CDR3 reads CASSLDFQETQYF. The covered CDR3 bases are TGTGCCAGCAGCTTAGACTTCCAAGAGACC.

This clone was seen ten or more times. The read comes to an end 3 residues before the CDR3 does, leaving the germline J gene to fill in the end. The J gene is TRBJ1-4, the V gene TRBV4-1; weak D call: TRBD1 (5 bases). Looked up from germline, CDR1 is MGHRA and CDR2 is YSYEKL. With 2 bases removed from V and 7 bases from J, the gap between germline ends came to 11 bases. The CDR3 consists of 14 residues. CDR3 DNA (partial): TGCGCCAGCAGCCAACAACAGGAGGGTGAAAAA. Translating gives CASSQQQEGEK. The complete CDR3 protein is CASSQQQEGEKLFF.

With respect to this clone: The read ends 3 residues shy of where the CDR3 ends; the end is completed using the germline J gene. This sequence joins TRBV2 and TRBJ2-3, with 9 nucleotides matching TRBD2. The CDR3 extends over 17 amino acids. CDR1 is SNHLY, CDR2 FYNNEI, per germline. CDR3 in amino acids: CASSGGGSGRLQETQYF. The sequenced CDR3 bases are TGTGCCAGCAGTGGGGGCGGGAGCGGGAGGCTCCAAGAGACG.

This clone was recorded many times. The read comes to an end 3 residues before the CDR3 does, leaving the germline J gene to fill in the end. V usage is TRBV5-4 and J usage is TRBJ2-3; possible D gene TRBD2, 5 bases. CDR1 and CDR2 from the germline V gene are SGHNT and YYREEE (reference sequence). V lost 6 bases to trimming and J lost 1 base, with 12 bases between them. This CDR3 region has 14 residues. The CDR3 spells CASTSGSRTDTQYF. CDR3 DNA, as far as it was read: TGTGCCAGCACAAGCGGATCCCGCACAGATACG.

This clone was seen ten or more times. The CDR3 extends 3 residues past the end of the read, so its final part is completed from the germline J gene. The chain joins TRBV29-1 to TRBJ1-2, with D perhaps matching TRBD1 (6 bases). This CDR3 is built from 14 residues. From germline, CDR1 is SQVTM and CDR2 ANQGSEA. Trimming left V 7 bases short and J 4 bases short, with 19 bases between. The CDR3 bases that were read are TGCAGCGGAAAGCTGGGGCAGGGGAGCTATGGC. Amino acid sequence: CSGKLGQGSYG. The full-length CDR3 reads as CSGKLGQGSYGYTF.

This clone was detected many times. The CDR3 is cut off 3 residues early in the read; its end comes from the germline J gene. This chain links TRBV30 with TRBJ1-5; 10 bases are a match to TRBD1. Losses at the gene ends were 5 bases for V and 5 bases for J; bases not matched to a gene: 3. The CDR3 covers 13 residues. The germline CDR1 and CDR2 sequences are GTSNPN and SVGIG (reference sequence). Partial CDR3 DNA: TGTGCCTGGGCCGGGACAGGGGATCAGCCC. Encoded protein: CAWAGTGDQP. The whole CDR3 sequence reads CAWAGTGDQPQHF. Looking up the rest from reference TRBV30 and TRBJ1-5 gives the full variable domain: SQTIHQWPATLVQPVGSPLSLECTVEGTSNPNLYWYRQAAGRGLQLLFYSVGIGQISSEVPQNLSASRPQDRQFILSSKKLLLSDSGFYLCAWAGTGDQPQHFGDGTRLSIL.

This clone was detected ten times or more. The read terminates 3 residues before the CDR3 end, so the remaining end is supplied by the germline J gene. V and J are TRBV5-5 and TRBJ2-7; 9 nucleotides line up with TRBD2. CDR3 length: 15 residues. The germline V gene has CDR1 SGHKS and CDR2 YYEKEE (reference sequence). Unmatched junction bases numbered 3, after V lost 0 bases and J lost 2 bases. CDR3 DNA (partial): TGTGCCAGCAGCTTGGTAGCGGGAGCCGCCTACGAG. Its protein is CASSLVAGAAYE. The whole CDR3 sequence is CASSLVAGAAYEQYF.

This clone was recorded many times. The missing CDR3 end, 3 residues past where the read stops, is filled in from the germline J gene. The chain uses TRBV5-4 and TRBJ1-3, with 8 bases identical to TRBD1. J gave up 3 bases and V 2 bases, and 4 bases lay outside the gene matches. CDR3 length equals 15 residues. Germline V gene data show CDR1 as SGHNT and CDR2 as YYREEE (reference sequence). CDR3 region: CASSFQGAGGNTIYF. CDR3 DNA (partial): TGTGCCAGCAGCTTCCAGGGGGCGGGTGGAAACACC.

This clone has just a few counts. The read comes to an end 3 residues before the CDR3 does, leaving the germline J gene to fill in the end. The V and J genes are TRBV7-9 and TRBJ2-3, with 8 bases aligning to TRBD2. In germline, CDR1 is SEHNR, CDR2 FQNEAQ (reference sequence). CDR3 length: 15 residues. The V and J ends lost 1 base and 3 bases, in that order; junction bases with no gene match: 3. The CDR3 reads CASSLGGGKTDTQYF. The sequenced CDR3 bases are TGTGCCAGCAGCTTAGGCGGGGGGAAGACAGATACG. The whole variable domain, filled in from reference TRBV7-9 and TRBJ2-3, reads DTGVSQNPRHKITKRGQNVTFRCDPISEHNRLYWYRQTLGQGPEFLTYFQNEAQLEKSRLLSDRFSAERPKGSFSTLEIQRTEQGDSAMYLCASSLGGGKTDTQYFGPGTRLTVL.

The table lists this clone with many counts. The DNA ends 3 residues before the CDR3 does, and the rest of the CDR3 is filled in from the germline J gene. The chain is built from TRBV19 and TRBJ1-1; D unclear. The V and J ends lost 7 bases and 1 base respectively, with 10 bases between them. There are 13 residues in the CDR3. Germline CDR1 LNHDA, CDR2 SQIVND (reference sequence). The CDR3 DNA, read in part, is TGTGCCAGTAAGGTCCACCCGAACACTGAA. It yields the protein CASKVHPNTE. From start to end, the CDR3 is CASKVHPNTEAFF.

This clone was observed many times. The sequenced CDR3 bases are TGCAGTGCTAGAGGACCCGTGACAGGACGGGACAATGAG. This encodes CSARGPVTGRDNE. The whole CDR3 reads CSARGPVTGRDNEQFF. The chain has TRBV20-1 and TRBJ2-1, with a tentative D call TRBD1 (6 bases). The CDR3 end is not reached by the read, which stops 3 residues before it; the germline J gene fills it in. V was cut by 1 base and J by 5 bases, with 18 bases left in between. CDR1 and CDR2 from the germline V gene are DFQATT and SNEGSKA (reference sequence). This CDR3 has 16 amino acids.

This clone was counted ten times or more. Read sequence stops 3 residues before the CDR3 end, and the germline J gene provides the missing end. This rearrangement joins TRBV15 to TRBJ2-3, with D possibly matching TRBD1 (6 bases). From germline, CDR1 is LNHNV and CDR2 YYDKDF (reference sequence). The ends were cut back, 0 bases at V and 2 bases at J, with 9 bases in the middle. The CDR3 has 15 residues. The CDR3 reads CATSRDGTITDTQYF. Incomplete CDR3 DNA: TGTGCCACCAGCAGAGATGGGACAATCACAGATACG.

As concerns this clone: The read halts 3 residues ahead of the CDR3 end, with the missing end drawn from the germline J gene. V gene TRBV5-8 combines with J gene TRBJ1-5, with 8 bases matching TRBD1. Germline V gene lookup returns CDR1 SGHTS and CDR2 YDEGEE. The CDR3 covers 15 residues. Unmatched junction bases numbered 6, after V lost 1 base and J lost 6 bases. CDR3 amino acids: CASSLITGGLQPQHF. The sequenced CDR3 bases are TGTGCCAGCAGCTTGATAACAGGGGGACTTCAGCCC.

This clone was detected ten times or more. With the read ending 3 residues before the CDR3 end, the germline J gene is used to fill in that end. The gene calls are TRBV12-3 or TRBV12-4 and TRBJ2-1; 9 bases align to TRBD2. The CDR3 is 15 residues long. With 7 bases clipped from V and 3 bases from J, the junction kept 7 bases outside the gene matches. This CDR3 reads CASMRRTSDYNEQFF. The covered CDR3 bases are TGTGCCAGCATGAGGAGGACTAGCGACTACAATGAG.

The table lists this clone with a few counts. Sequencing ends 3 residues short of the CDR3 end; the germline J gene provides the rest. The chain couples TRBV5-1 to TRBJ2-7, with D possibly TRBD2 on 7 matching bases. The V end was cut by 4 bases, the J end by 6 bases, with 26 bases between. The CDR3 runs to 17 residues. The germline CDR1 and CDR2 sequences are SGHRS and YFSETQ. The CDR3 sequence: CASSRGEAWRGGLEQYF. The CDR3 bases that were read are TGCGCCAGCAGCCGGGGAGAGGCTTGGAGGGGGGGCCTCGAG.

This clone showed up many times. The observed sequence ends 3 residues before the CDR3 terminus, with the missing tail filled in from the germline J gene. The chain carries TRBV7-2 and TRBJ2-2; TRBD2 aligns across 7 bases. The germline V gene has CDR1 SGHTA and CDR2 FQGNSA. The length of the CDR3 is 15 residues. Losses at the gene ends were 3 bases for V and 1 base for J; bases not matched to a gene: 2. CDR3 DNA, as far as it was read: TGTGCCAGCAGCTTTTCTAGCGGGAACACCGGGGAG. It encodes CASSFSSGNTGE. The full CDR3 protein reads CASSFSSGNTGELFF.

Comments on this clone: The read terminates 3 residues ahead of where the CDR3 ends, so the germline J gene completes it. V and J are TRBV7-9 and TRBJ2-3, with D perhaps matching TRBD2 (6 bases). Per the germline V gene, CDR1 is SEHNR and CDR2 is FQNEAQ (reference sequence). The V end was cut by 4 bases, the J end by 2 bases, with 7 bases between. The CDR3 spans 13 residues. The CDR3 spells CASSSDYTDTQYF. CDR3 DNA (partial): TGTGCCAGCAGCTCGGACTACACAGATACG.

This clone has at least ten counts. The CDR3 goes on 3 residues after the read ends, and that part is filled in from the germline J gene. The chain recombines TRBV6-2 or TRBV6-3 with TRBJ2-1; D is ambiguous. This CDR3 region has 12 residues. Trimming shortened V by 5 bases and J by 8 bases, and 10 bases separated the two germline ends. The germline V gene encodes CDR1 MNHEY and CDR2 SVGEGT. The CDR3 protein is CASSTRRDEQFF. The sequenced CDR3 bases are TGTGCCAGCAGTACCCGACGGGATGAG.

This clone came up many times. The read ends 3 residues early relative to the CDR3; the germline J gene fills the gap. The chain employs TRBV20-1 and TRBJ2-6; D tentatively fits TRBD1 or TRBD2 (6 bases each). Per the germline V gene, CDR1 is DFQATT and CDR2 is SNEGSKA (reference sequence). This CDR3 comprises 13 residues. V dropped 6 bases and J dropped 2 bases, with 8 bases sitting between them. The chain's CDR3 is CSAEGAGANVLTF. The sequenced CDR3 bases are TGCAGTGCGGAGGGGGCTGGGGCCAACGTC.

The CDR3 reads CASSTTGDTEAFF. CDR3 bases read: TGTGCCAGTAGTACCACAGGGGACACTGAA. The V gene is TRBV19, the J gene TRBJ1-1; TRBD1 matches 7 bases. The DNA ends 3 residues before the CDR3 does, and the rest of the CDR3 is filled in from the germline J gene. Germline CDR1 LNHDA, CDR2 SQIVND (reference sequence). This CDR3 spans 13 amino acids. V gave up 4 bases and J gave up 3 bases; unmatched junction bases: 2. Variable domain in full (rest from reference TRBV19 and TRBJ1-1): DGGITQSPKYLFRKEGQNVTLSCEQNLNHDAMYWYRQDPGQGLRLIYYSQIVNDFQKGDIAEGYSVSREKKESFPLTVTSAQKNPTAFYLCASSTTGDTEAFFGQGTRLTVV.

This clone was observed at least ten times. Read sequence stops 3 residues before the CDR3 end, and the germline J gene provides the missing end. The chain recombines TRBV6-1 with TRBJ2-7, with a weak D call TRBD2 (5 bases). V was cut by 1 base and J by 3 bases, with 22 bases left in between. Germline V lookup: CDR1 MNHNS, CDR2 SASEGT. The CDR3 has 18 amino acids. Incomplete CDR3 DNA: TGTGCCAGCAGTGAAGGACCTTCTGTTCGGGGTTCAAACTACGAG. It encodes CASSEGPSVRGSNYE. The full CDR3 is CASSEGPSVRGSNYEQYF.